This T cell receptor (beta chain) is drawn from a study of blood T cell repertoires in COVID-19. Background on the study: Specimens from acute and convalescent COVID-19 originated in the United States, Italy and Spain. Sources were T cells, B-cell-depleted T cells, or PBMCs; the material itself was cDNA or gDNA.

As processed by the authors: From reference gene primer amplification, estimates of nucleated cell counts were derived. Here immunoSEQ multiplex PCR was the method, and the copy in TCRdb shows in-frame clones only, minus some. That table is the source of V, J and clone size, and D and trimming were worked out from the DNA. This sample has about 170,000 clones, with over 80% found just once. Source material: peripheral blood. This TCR was recovered from a woman in her 70s with acute or convalescent COVID-19.

The CDR3 loop is CSAPGVEPQHF. The CDR3 nucleotides are TGCAGTGCCCCCGGGGTGGAGCCCCAGCATTTT. This chain uses TRBV20-1 with TRBJ1-5; D gene uncertain. The germline V gene encodes CDR1 DFQATT and CDR2 SNEGSKA (reference sequence). The CDR3 sequence is 11 residues long. V was pared by 6 bases and J by 8 bases, with 11 bases between.